This is a list of T cell receptor beta chains from one sample in a study of T cells in localized non-small cell lung cancer. Method: immunoSEQ multiplex PCR; TCRdb's copy keeps in-frame clones and lacks some. The table lists approximately 29,000 clones, around 90% of them singletons. Sequenced here: peripheral blood, sampled before any cancer treatment. Receptors originate from a male donor aged 60 or over with stage I lung adenocarcinoma. Both conserved end residues are trimmed from each CDR3. The D gene is left open where the match is weak.

j_gene | v_gene | d_gene | CDR3aa
TRBJ2-3 | TRBV4-2 | NA | ASSQDSAGADTQY
TRBJ1-6 | TRBV5-1 | NA | ASSINGDSPLH
TRBJ1-6 | TRBV10-2 | TRBD1 | ASSDTGGISSYNSPLH
TRBJ1-1 | TRBV7-9 | NA | AGLGQTNTEAF
TRBJ2-3 | TRBV2 | NA | ASRYPDLMTSTDTQY
TRBJ2-5 | TRBV29-1 | NA | SVRPQGGETQY
TRBJ2-7 | TRBV6-5 | NA | ASRPYDGYGQY
TRBJ1-1 | TRBV21-1 | NA | ASSKFYEAF
TRBJ1-6 | TRBV15 | NA | ATQAGDTYNSPLH
TRBJ1-2 | TRBV28 | TRBD1 | ASSFLSPRDRGNYGYT
TRBJ2-5 | TRBV5-1 | NA | ASSLTLPYQETQY
TRBJ2-7 | TRBV18 | NA | ASSPPSSYEQY
TRBJ1-3 | TRBV4-2 | NA | ASSQDYRAGNTIY
TRBJ2-5 | TRBV11-3 | NA | ASSLGSEETQY
TRBJ1-5 | TRBV5-1 | TRBD1 | ASSLTGGGYNQPQH
TRBJ1-1 | TRBV19 | TRBD1 | ASHWGQMNTEAF
TRBJ2-3 | TRBV5-1 | NA | ASSVTGPGAQY
TRBJ2-7 | TRBV30 | NA | AWSPTSYEQY
TRBJ1-1 | TRBV5-5 | TRBD1 | ASSYTGTGAGTEAF
TRBJ2-7 | TRBV6-5 | NA | ASSPRDSGLYEQY
TRBJ2-5 | TRBV7-2 | TRBD2 | ASSGTRLAGGRYQETQY
TRBJ1-6 | TRBV6-5 | NA | ASSVGGRNSPLH
TRBJ1-6 | TRBV5-5 | TRBD1 | ASSLRPDRDNSPLH
TRBJ1-2 | TRBV28 | NA | AGRGAANYGYT
TRBJ1-4 | TRBV18 | TRBD1 | ASSAGTGNEKLF
TRBJ2-3 | TRBV2 | NA | ASRGWTDTQY
TRBJ1-6 | TRBV30 | NA | AWSVPGQANNSPLH
TRBJ2-3 | TRBV7-2 | TRBD2 | ASSLSGGASSTDTQY
TRBJ2-7 | TRBV19 | TRBD1 | ASSRTHRGEQY
TRBJ2-3 | TRBV30 | TRBD2 | AWSGLAGGEDTQY
TRBJ1-1 | TRBV6-6 | TRBD1 | ASSYGTGRGDTEAF
TRBJ1-2 | TRBV13 | NA | ASSLAGIGGYT
TRBJ1-1 | TRBV6-5 | NA | ARSRGRGGTEAF
TRBJ2-7 | TRBV4-2 | NA | ASSQATGTSTGEQY
TRBJ2-2 | TRBV6-1 | TRBD1 | ASIAGTGDTGELF
TRBJ1-4 | TRBV6-5 | NA | ASSSGLYEKLF
TRBJ2-3 | TRBV9 | TRBD2 | ASSSGLATDTQY
TRBJ2-3 | TRBV5-6 | TRBD1 | ASSFRTGQGASDTQY
TRBJ2-5 | TRBV7-2 | NA | ASSLGGGRGETQY
TRBJ2-1 | TRBV11-3 | NA | ASRGGNEQF